These 14 T cell receptor beta chains share one sample of origin, sequenced in a study of Ad26.COV2.S vaccination and SARS-CoV-2 variants. Profiled with immunoSEQ multiplex PCR; TCRdb holds only in-frame clones, not every one. The data hold 180,000 or so clones, with roughly 89% observed a single time. This sample comprised peripheral blood, obtained after recovery from COVID-19. Receptors originate from a human donor who had recovered from COVID-19.

The V gene is TRBV19, the J gene TRBJ2-6, with D unclear. V lost 6 bases to trimming and J lost 2 bases, with 5 bases between them. The CDR3 contains 13 residues. Germline values: CDR1 LNHDA, CDR2 SQIVND (reference sequence). Here the CDR3 DNA reads TGTGCCAGTAGGGTTACTGGGGCCAACGTCCTGACTTTC. This sequence encodes CASRVTGANVLTF.

The rearrangement joins TRBV5-1 to TRBJ2-3; 11 positions agree with TRBD2. From germline, CDR1 is SGHRS and CDR2 YFSETQ. The CDR3 totals 16 residues. Germline trimming cut 4 bases from V and 3 bases from J; bases unmatched to any gene: 7. CDR3 sequence reads: CASSTAGTSGTDTQYF. DNA of the CDR3: TGCGCCAGCAGCACTGCCGGGACTAGCGGTACAGATACGCAGTATTTT.

CDR3 DNA sequence: TGTGCCATCAGCGCCGTCGTGGCGGGGGGGACGGCAGATACGCAGTATTTT. Translating gives CAISAVVAGGTADTQYF. V usage is TRBV10-3 and J usage is TRBJ2-3; 9 bases line up with TRBD2. CDR1 is ENHRY and CDR2 is SYGVKD in the germline V gene. Germline trimming cut 6 bases from V and 4 bases from J; bases unmatched to any gene: 14. This CDR3 contains 17 residues.

CDR3 in amino acids: CASSVDGRAMNEQFF. The CDR3 bases are TGTGCCAGCAGCGTAGACGGGAGGGCCATGAATGAGCAGTTCTTC. V gene TRBV9 combines with J gene TRBJ2-1, with 8 bases matching TRBD2. Looked up from germline, CDR1 is SGDLS and CDR2 is YYNGEE. Unmatched junction bases numbered 6, after V lost 0 bases and J lost 7 bases. The length of the CDR3 is 15 residues. Full variable domain (outside the CDR3, taken from reference TRBV9 and TRBJ2-1): DSGVTQTPKHLITATGQRVTLRCSPRSGDLSVYWYQQSLDQGLQFLIQYYNGEERAKGNILERFSAQQFPDLHSELNLSSLELGDSALYFCASSVDGRAMNEQFFGPGTRLTVL.

The gene calls are TRBV2 and TRBJ2-5; D assignment may be TRBD1 or TRBD2 (5 bases each). Trimming removed 6 bases from V and 5 bases from J, with 19 bases in between. Germline V gene data show CDR1 as SNHLY and CDR2 as FYNNEI. The CDR3 is 15 amino acids. CDR3 region: CASRERDLTTETQYF. The CDR3 DNA reads TGTGCCAGCAGGGAGAGGGACCTCACGACCGAGACCCAGTACTTC.

The J gene is TRBJ2-1, the V gene TRBV30, with unresolved D. Trimming took off 5 bases at V and 0 bases at J, with 8 bases between the two ends. The germline CDR1 and CDR2 sequences are GTSNPN and SVGIG (reference sequence). The CDR3 spans 13 residues. The CDR3 region has the DNA TGTGCCTGGGAAGAAGACTCCTACAATGAGCAGTTCTTC. This codes for CAWEEDSYNEQFF.

The table lists this clone with a count of one. The V and J genes are TRBV29-1 and TRBJ1-1; 10 nucleotides match TRBD1. V dropped 4 bases and J dropped 3; count of bases not matched to a gene: 8. Germline assignment: CDR1 SQVTM and CDR2 ANQGSEA. CDR3 length: 15 amino acids. As DNA, the CDR3 is TGCAGCGTTGCCAGGGAGGACAGGGGGGACACTGAAGCTTTCTTT. It codes for CSVAREDRGDTEAFF.

The CDR3 region is CASSSLDPNTEAFF. The CDR3 nucleotides read TGTGCCAGCAGCTCGCTCGACCCGAACACTGAAGCTTTCTTT. This sequence joins TRBV7-9 and TRBJ1-1; D gene unclear. Germline V lookup: CDR1 SEHNR, CDR2 FQNEAQ (reference sequence). Trimming removed 4 bases from V and 1 base from J, with 10 bases in between. The CDR3 has 14 amino acids.

The rearrangement joins TRBV7-9 to TRBJ2-7; no reliable D call. V shed 1 base and J shed 2 bases, with 9 bases lying between them. This CDR3 spans 14 amino acids. CDR1 and CDR2 from the germline V gene are SEHNR and FQNEAQ (reference sequence). DNA for the CDR3: TGTGCCAGCAGCTTAGGAGAGGTTGCCTACGAGCAGTACTTC. It translates to CASSLGEVAYEQYF.

V usage is TRBV2 and J usage is TRBJ1-5; 7 nucleotides align to TRBD1. The CDR3 length is 16 residues. V lost 7 bases and J lost 4; bases outside the gene matches: 13. Germline V gene sequence: CDR1 SNHLY, CDR2 FYNNEI. CDR3: CASTKATGWKNQPQHF. The CDR3 DNA is TGTGCCAGCACCAAGGCGACAGGGTGGAAAAATCAGCCCCAGCATTTT.

This clone came up once. The chain links TRBV7-9 to TRBJ1-1, with D tentatively TRBD1 (6 bases). CDR1 and CDR2 from the germline V gene are SEHNR and FQNEAQ (reference sequence). Trimming cost V 8 bases and J 0 bases, with 10 bases left between them. The length of the CDR3 is 13 residues. The CDR3 nucleotides are TGTGCCAGCGAGACAGGTTTGAACACTGAAGCTTTCTTT. Its protein product is CASETGLNTEAFF.

As regards this clone: Other DNA variants within this sample encode the same CDR3. The rearrangement joins TRBV20-1 to TRBJ2-5; D unclear. This CDR3 is 10 amino acids long. The germline V gene encodes CDR1 DFQATT and CDR2 SNEGSKA (reference sequence). The germline V and J ends were trimmed by 2 bases and 5 bases, with 3 bases remaining between them. CDR3 nucleotides: TGCAGTGCTAGAAAGGAGACCCAGTACTTC. It encodes CSARKETQYF.

The chain employs TRBV27 and TRBJ2-7, with unresolved D. The CDR3 length is 15 residues. Germline V gene lookup returns CDR1 MNHEY and CDR2 SMNVEV (reference sequence). Trimming removed 0 bases at V and 0 bases at J, with 9 bases between. CDR3 coding DNA: TGTGCCAGCAGTTTATCGGGCCTTCCCTCCTACGAGCAGTACTTC. Amino acids: CASSLSGLPSYEQYF.

The V and J genes are TRBV28 and TRBJ2-3; the D is unclear. The germline V gene has CDR1 MDHEN and CDR2 SYDVKM. The CDR3 covers 15 residues. The V end lost 5 bases, the J end lost 0 bases, and 12 bases lay between the germline ends. The CDR3 here is CASSVLVASTDTQYF. CDR3 nucleotides: TGTGCCAGCAGTGTCCTGGTCGCTAGCACAGATACGCAGTATTTT.